Listed below are T cell receptor beta chains from one sample, sequenced in a study of beta chain features in type 1 diabetes. The method was immunoSEQ multiplex PCR; TCRdb's version includes in-frame clones alone and lacks a portion of them. The table records roughly 140,000 clones, about 7% of them present only once. Input material: central memory CD4+ T cells from blood. The receptor source for this set is a woman aged 25 to 39 in good health. CDR3s include the opening cysteine and the closing phenylalanine or tryptophan. D genes are given only for firm matches. A row's size may be missing; if present it is once, few, many or a size class.

TRBJ2-1	TRBV7-2	TRBD2	-	TGTGCCAGCAGCTTCTCCCGACCGGGACTAGGGAATTACAATGAGCAGTTCTTC	CASSFSRPGLGNYNEQFF
TRBJ1-1	TRBV20-1	TRBD1	-	TGCAGGACCACAGGGGGCACTGAAGCTTTCTTT	CRTTGGTEAFF
TRBJ1-2	TRBV28	-	-	TGTGCCAGCAGTCCGACGGACAGTTCTAACTATGGCTACACCTTC	CASSPTDSSNYGYTF
TRBJ1-1	TRBV29-1	-	-	TGCAGCGTTCCGGCGACAGGCCCCATGAACACTGAAGCTTTCTTT	CSVPATGPMNTEAFF
TRBJ2-1	TRBV9	-	-	TGTGCCAGCAGCCCACCGGGACACCGATCCTACAATGAGCAGTTCTTC	CASSPPGHRSYNEQFF
TRBJ2-3	TRBV7-2	TRBD1	few	TGTGCCAGCAGCTTAGGCCGGGACAGGCTAACAGATACGCAGTATTTT	CASSLGRDRLTDTQYF
TRBJ2-7	TRBV4-2	TRBD2	few	TGTGCCAGCAGCCAAGGGTCTGGGACTAGCGGGAACTACGAGCAGTACTTC	CASSQGSGTSGNYEQYF
TRBJ1-2	TRBV5-6	-	-	TGTGCCAGCAGCTTAAGACAGGTTTCCTCATATGGCTACACCTTC	CASSLRQVSSYGYTF
TRBJ2-4	TRBV5-1	-	-	TGCGCCAGCAGCTTGGGGACATCCGAAAACATTCAGTACTTC	CASSLGTSENIQYF
TRBJ2-5	TRBV7-7	TRBD2	few	TGTGCTATAGCGGGAAGTCGTCGAGAGACCCAGTACTTC	CAIAGSRRETQYF
TRBJ2-5	TRBV29-1	TRBD2	-	TGCAGCGGCTCCGGGACTAGTTCAGGGGAGACCCAGTACTTC	CSGSGTSSGETQYF
TRBJ2-5	TRBV28	-	-	TGTGCCAGCAGCCCGACAATCGGGCGGGGAGTCGGGACCCAGTACTTC	CASSPTIGRGVGTQYF
TRBJ1-1	TRBV29-1	-	few	TGCAGCGTTCTCCGATTCGGGACTCCAATGAACACTGAAGCTTTCTTT	CSVLRFGTPMNTEAFF
TRBJ1-3	TRBV2	-	-	TGTGCCAGCAGCGCTCAAAGAAAGCTTACTGGAAACACCATATATTTT	CASSAQRKLTGNTIYF
TRBJ1-4	TRBV20-1	-	-	TGCAGTGCAGCGACGAATGAAAAACTGTTTTTT	CSAATNEKLFF
TRBJ1-2	TRBV5-8	-	few	TGTGCCAGCAGCCGACAGACAGTCTATGGCTACACCTTC	CASSRQTVYGYTF